This TCR beta chain was captured in a study of tissue T cells after allogeneic stem cell transplantation. General study points: Blood and spleen captured only part of the tissue TCR repertoire. Within patients, tissue anatomy strongly shaped TCR repertoire composition.

As concerns this clone: Its target is unknown. Gene and germline names: mouse. The read terminates 1 residue before the CDR3 end, so the remaining end is supplied by the germline J gene.

The repertoire was sequenced with immunoSEQ multiplex PCR; TCRdb's copy has only in-frame clones and lacks some. The data contain around 17,000 clones, about 70% of them singletons. The CDR3 loop spans 13 amino acids. V lost 2 bases and J lost 0, with 5 bases in between. Germline V gene data show CDR1 as NNHNN and CDR2 as SYGAGS (reference sequence). The receptor's source is a female BALB/c mouse in good health. Mice of this strain are of MHC haplotype H2-d. The sample was spleen. V is TRBV13-2 and J is TRBJ1-2; D not resolved. The CDR3 DNA, read in part, is TGTGCCAGCGGTGACAAAACAAACTCCGACTACACC. It translates to CASGDKTNSDYT. The whole CDR3 protein is CASGDKTNSDYTF.